A selection of T cell receptor beta chains follows, all from one sample in a study. TCRdb used MiXCR to reprocess the 5' RACE reads, holding one entry per CDR3 protein. The sample consists of under 65,000 distinct CDR3 sequences, 28% of them appearing once. Source material: tumor-infiltrating memory CD4+ T cells sorted from the breast tumor. These receptors originate from a female donor with breast cancer. Each CDR3 is given with its conserved first and last residue. A D gene is named only where the DNA matches it firmly. The listing skips clone size in some rows; elsewhere it reads once, few, many or a size class.

V gene	clone size	J gene	D gene	CDR3 protein	CDR3 DNA
TRBV5-1	-	TRBJ2-1	-	CASSLVLGNEQFF	TGCGCCAGCAGCTTGGTTCTCGGCAATGAGCAGTTCTTC
TRBV30	few	TRBJ1-5	TRBD1	CASSGQAPGQPQHF	TGTGCCTCATCGGGACAGGCCCCGGGACAGCCCCAGCATTTT
TRBV20-1	few	TRBJ2-1	TRBD2	CSARDPLGGSIHNEQFF	TGCAGTGCTAGAGACCCCTTGGGCGGGAGTATCCACAATGAGCAGTTCTTC
TRBV7-7	many	TRBJ2-5	TRBD1	CASSIGQDGETQYF	TGTGCTAGCAGCATAGGACAGGACGGAGAGACCCAGTACTTC
TRBV6-1	-	TRBJ2-1	-	CASSELGGAYNEQFF	TGTGCCAGCAGTGAACTAGGCGGGGCCTACAATGAGCAGTTCTTC
TRBV7-2	few	TRBJ2-7	TRBD1	CASSLGDRRRNEQYF	TGTGCCAGCAGCTTAGGGGACAGGCGGCGCAACGAGCAGTACTTC
TRBV7-9	-	TRBJ2-5	-	CASSLGPGLSETQYF	TGTGCCAGCAGCTTAGGGCCGGGACTCAGTGAGACCCAGTACTTC
TRBV6-5	many	TRBJ1-2	-	CASSPGGNSNYGYTF	TGTGCCAGCAGCCCCGGGGGCAACTCTAACTATGGCTACACCTTC
TRBV6-1	-	TRBJ1-1	-	CASSDRNLNTEAFF	TGTGCCAGCAGTGACAGGAACTTGAACACTGAAGCTTTCTTT
TRBV7-9	-	TRBJ1-5	-	CASSSERTEDQPQHF	TGTGCCAGCAGCTCCGAGAGGACAGAGGATCAGCCCCAGCATTTT
TRBV4-1	-	TRBJ1-4	TRBD1	CASSTPGQGAQRQLFF	TGCGCCAGCAGCACGCCGGGACAGGGGGCCCAGAGGCAACTGTTTTTT
TRBV7-2	-	TRBJ2-6	-	CASSLNPRTGANVPTF	TGTGCCAGCAGCTTAAACCCCAGAACTGGGGCCAACGTCCCGACTTTC
TRBV5-1	few	TRBJ2-3	TRBD1	CASSRQGATDTQYF	TGCGCCAGCAGCAGACAGGGGGCGACAGATACGCAGTATTTT
TRBV4-3	-	TRBJ1-6	-	CASSQDLGRFNPLHF	TGCGCCAGCAGCCAAGATCTGGGCAGGTTCAACCCCCTCCACTTT
TRBV9	-	TRBJ2-7	-	CASSVGWDSTYEQYF	TGTGCCAGCAGCGTAGGTTGGGATTCCACCTACGAGCAGTACTTC
TRBV5-1	few	TRBJ2-7	TRBD2	CASKTLAGSSYEQYF	TGCGCCAGCAAAACCCTAGCGGGTTCCTCCTACGAGCAGTACTTC
TRBV29-1	-	TRBJ2-1	-	CSVEALSLNSNGDEQFF	TGCAGCGTTGAAGCCCTATCTCTTAACTCCAATGGGGATGAGCAGTTCTTC
TRBV20-1	-	TRBJ2-7	TRBD1	CSARETGGRAYEQYF	TGCAGTGCTAGAGAAACAGGGGGCCGTGCCTACGAGCAGTACTTC
TRBV7-2	few	TRBJ1-2	-	CASSSSTYGYTF	TGTGCCAGCAGCTCCAGTACTTATGGCTACACCTTC
TRBV18	-	TRBJ2-5	-	CASSALRAGETQYF	TGTGCCAGCTCGGCACTTCGGGCAGGAGAGACCCAGTACTTC
TRBV9	-	TRBJ2-5	TRBD2	CASSVGLAVTGETQYF	TGTGCCAGCAGCGTAGGCCTAGCGGTGACCGGGGAGACCCAGTACTTC
TRBV5-1	-	TRBJ1-1	-	CASRTATRNTEAFF	TGCGCCAGCCGGACGGCAACCCGGAACACTGAAGCTTTCTTT
TRBV7-2	few	TRBJ2-7	-	CASSRRDYEQYF	TGTGCCAGCAGCCGACGGGACTACGAGCAGTACTTC
TRBV5-1	few	TRBJ2-1	TRBD1	CASSSTGGNEQFF	TGCGCCAGCAGCAGTACAGGGGGCAATGAGCAGTTCTTC
TRBV18	-	TRBJ2-2	-	CASFRESNTGELFF	TGTGCCAGCTTCCGGGAGTCGAACACCGGGGAGCTGTTTTTT
TRBV6-1	few	TRBJ1-3	-	CASSEVGNTIYF	TGTGCCAGCAGTGAAGTTGGGAACACCATATATTTT
TRBV27	few	TRBJ2-3	-	CASSPRVSTDTQYF	TGTGCCAGCAGTCCCAGGGTTTCAACAGATACGCAGTATTTT
TRBV7-8	few	TRBJ2-1	TRBD1	CASSLRDSSYNEQFF	TGTGCCAGCAGCTTACGGGACAGCTCCTACAATGAGCAGTTCTTC
TRBV9	-	TRBJ1-2	TRBD1	CASSRFAGQGIGYTF	TGTGCCAGCAGCCGATTCGCGGGACAGGGGATTGGCTACACCTTC
TRBV7-2	-	TRBJ2-7	-	CASSLGHSGEKGTYEQYF	TGTGCCAGCAGCTTAGGGCATTCAGGGGAGAAGGGAACCTACGAGCAGTACTTC
TRBV11-2	-	TRBJ1-1	-	CASSLDGFRNTEAFF	TGTGCCAGCAGCTTAGATGGATTCAGGAACACTGAAGCTTTCTTT
TRBV7-3	few	TRBJ1-1	TRBD1	CASSPSKGQEAFF	TGTGCCAGCAGCCCATCAAAGGGACAGGAAGCTTTCTTT
TRBV7-3	many	TRBJ2-1	TRBD1	CASSLGDSQFF	TGTGCCAGCAGCCTGGGGGACAGCCAGTTCTTC
TRBV5-1	many	TRBJ2-2	-	CASSLVPGEATGELFF	TGCGCCAGCAGCTTGGTACCGGGAGAGGCAACCGGGGAGCTGTTTTTT
TRBV6-1	-	TRBJ2-4	-	CASIRGAGADIQYF	TGTGCCAGCATACGGGGGGCCGGGGCGGACATTCAGTACTTC
TRBV5-1	-	TRBJ2-3	-	CASSLRGGGADTQYF	TGCGCCAGCAGCTTGCGGGGAGGGGGTGCAGATACGCAGTATTTT
TRBV24-1	few	TRBJ1-5	TRBD1	CATHEGQDNQPQHF	TGTGCCACTCACGAGGGACAGGACAATCAGCCCCAGCATTTT
TRBV30	few	TRBJ2-1	-	CAWSVRGNDNGQFF	TGTGCCTGGAGTGTACGGGGGAATGACAATGGGCAGTTCTTC
TRBV7-8	-	TRBJ2-7	TRBD2	CANSPPREGGAEQYF	TGTGCCAACAGCCCCCCCAGGGAGGGCGGCGCCGAGCAGTACTTC
TRBV2	-	TRBJ1-3	-	CASARGSGNTIYF	TGTGCCAGCGCCCGGGGCTCTGGAAACACCATATATTTT
TRBV7-9	few	TRBJ1-1	-	CASSSTEEAFF	TGTGCCAGCAGCTCGACAGAGGAAGCTTTCTTT
TRBV20-1	-	TRBJ2-7	-	CSARASYEQYF	TGCAGTGCTAGGGCTTCCTACGAGCAGTACTTC
TRBV12-5	few	TRBJ1-3	-	CASGPGAPEGNTIYF	TGTGCTAGTGGGCCGGGGGCCCCGGAAGGAAACACCATATATTTT
TRBV4-3	few	TRBJ1-1	-	CASSQEIRSTEAFF	TGCGCCAGCAGCCAAGAAATTAGGAGCACTGAAGCTTTCTTT
TRBV28	-	TRBJ1-2	TRBD1	CASSFGVEGARYGYTF	TGTGCCAGCAGTTTTGGGGTGGAGGGGGCGCGGTATGGCTACACCTTC
TRBV10-3	-	TRBJ2-1	TRBD1	CAIRGQGSLNEQFF	TGTGCCATCAGGGGACAGGGCTCTCTCAATGAGCAGTTCTTC
TRBV9	-	TRBJ2-3	-	CASSAGLGDTQYF	TGTGCCAGCAGCGCCGGACTGGGCGATACGCAGTATTTT
TRBV7-2	-	TRBJ2-1	-	CASRFSSLVETYEQFF	TGTGCCAGCAGATTTAGTAGCCTAGTTGAGACATATGAGCAGTTCTTC